This T cell receptor beta chain came from a study of PD-L1 blockade in urothelial cancer. Study at large: The analyses of blood took place 3 weeks (second dose) and 6 weeks after treatment start.

Each patient gave between 1 and 8 samples, pretreatment and on-treatment. From germline, CDR1 is SGHNT and CDR2 YENEEA. This CDR3 is 14 amino acids long. Assay used: immunoSEQ multiplex PCR; TCRdb lists only in-frame clones, some missing. Found here are tens of thousands of clones, around 80% of them singletons; the top ten hold roughly 3.2%. A remark on this clone: The antigen is undetermined. Its ends do not fully match the called genes, so a read error is possible.

Whole-study results and caveats: When measured at 3 weeks, tumor-associated blood clones expanded more in durable-benefit patients.

The sequences come from PBMCs, collected around atezolizumab (anti-PD-L1) treatment. This TCR was recovered from an older man with urothelial cancer. V gene TRBV11-3 combines with J gene TRBJ2-2; no clear D gene. CDR3 region: CASSLEQNNGELFF. As DNA, the CDR3 is TGTGCCAGCAGCTTGGAACAGAACAACGGGGAGCTGTTTTTT.